Detailed here is one T cell receptor (beta chain). The antigen remains unidentified. CDR1 is LNHDA and CDR2 is SQIVND in the germline V gene (reference sequence). The CDR3 is made up of 15 amino acids. Trimming pared 3 bases from V and 1 base from J, leaving 12 bases between. Genomic DNA from each subset was divided evenly over several immunoSEQ plates. Replicate PCRs run on sorted subsets employed approximately 180 ng DNA, approximately 30,000 T cell genomes. Profiling relied on immunoSEQ multiplex PCR, and the TCRdb table lists in-frame clones only, not all of them. Of about 600,000 clones listed, over 95% were seen once; the top ten hold around 0.097%. The data belong to a study of shared clonotypes between healthy human individuals. Study results and caveats: Sampling covered nothing but blood. Tissue TCR repertoires likely differ from those found in blood. The study drew on few donors, limiting represented genetic and exposure-history diversity.

Naive CD8 isolation took CD45RO-negative cells positively selected for CCR7 and excluded terminally differentiated effector memory CD45RA+ cells. The sequenced sample was naive CD8+ T cells sorted from blood. The rearrangement links TRBV19 to TRBJ1-1; no definite D call. This TCR derives from a woman aged 25 to 39 in good health. This chain's CDR3 is CASSMLVARNTEAFF. CDR3 DNA sequence: TGTGCCAGTAGTATGCTCGTCGCTCGGAACACTGAAGCTTTCTTT.